Reported below is one T cell receptor (beta chain). This record comes from a study of cytomegalovirus exposure and HLA in healthy donors. The J segment lost 4 bases and the V segment lost 6 bases, leaving 16 bases of the junction unmatched. CDR3 length: 17 amino acids. The germline gives CDR1 MDHEN, CDR2 SYDVKM. PCR amplification relied on 60 Vbeta primers (plus 13 Jbeta primers). TCRdb's table, derived via immunoSEQ multiplex PCR, lists solely in-frame clones and lacks some. The repertoire holds approximately 110,000 clones, around four fifths seen once, with around 4.2% in the top ten. The chain uses TRBV28 and TRBJ2-3, with 7 bases fitting TRBD2. The TCR sequence derives from a woman aged 40 to 50 in good health and CMV-seronegative. Sample: PBMCs. The chain's CDR3 is CASRGGGAGLEADTQYF. The DNA for the CDR3 is TGTGCCAGCAGGGGGGGAGGGGCCGGACTAGAAGCAGATACGCAGTATTTT.